This T cell receptor beta chain was profiled in a study of blood T cell repertoires in COVID-19 (dated by TCRdb to the early 2020s). Describing the broader study: Samples from collaborators originated in the United States, Italy and Spain and spanned both the acute and convalescent phases of COVID-19. Subjects who had been exposed to COVID-19, were actively infected with it, or had recovered from it provided the deeply sampled blood TCRbeta repertoires that made up the dataset. Sample metadata almost always included a de-identified subject ID, COVID-19 status, age in years and sex. The repertoires were released in a freely available public database meant as a resource for research on the immune response to SARS-CoV-2. The samples were drawn from the first 160 participants of the ongoing ImmuneRACE study and from 1,254 subjects provided by 6 global collaborators. The material from the prospective study consisted of cDNA or gDNA derived from T cells, B-cell-depleted T cells, or PBMCs. Where available, HLA class I and class II types were taken from metadata supplied by the sample provider and were not determined by assay-based typing.

Paper-wide results and their limitations: How much clinical and demographic metadata was included differed by source and by participant, and the metadata was provided uncurated.

From the germline V gene, CDR1 is SGHTA and CDR2 is FQGNSA. The CDR3 numbers 16 residues from cysteine through phenylalanine. Left in the record is the CDR3 DNA by itself, 48 bases read in frame from the first base. Compared with germline, V lacks 4 bases and J lacks 5 bases; bases without a gene match: 10. TCRbeta CDR3 regions were amplified from genomic DNA using the immunoSEQ Assay, a bias-controlled multiplex PCR. Per the authors' processing: Within the assay, amplification of reference gene primers was used to estimate how many nucleated cells each sample contained. To quantify the absolute abundance of each unique TCRbeta CDR3 rearrangement, sequence reads were collapsed and filtered. For each sample, productive Simpson clonality was calculated as the square root of Simpson's diversity index across productive rearrangements. In its TCRdb copy, this immuneACCESS table keeps in-frame sequences only and misses some clones. Where compared with another copy, unresolved V genes explain less than half of these, and the others have no known cause. The D gene and trimming were derived from the DNA, and the V and J assignments and clone size from that table. For this sample the table gives about 150,000 clones, of which roughly 86% were detected only once. The ten largest clones represent around 15% of the sample.

The collaborating institutions used their own protocols to collect whole blood in K2EDTA tubes. For TCRbeta analysis, collaborator samples were shipped as frozen whole blood, as isolated PBMCs, or as DNA extracted from either sample type. Worth noting for this clone: The antigen it recognizes is unknown. No base quality values were provided; no much bigger clone lies one nucleotide off.

The chain couples TRBV7-2 to TRBJ2-5, with 10 middle bases fitting TRBD2. Input material: peripheral blood. This sequence originates from a human donor with acute or convalescent COVID-19. The donor label of this sample is uncertain. CDR3 protein: CASSYDTGLAYETQYF. The DNA sequence follows: TGTGCCAGCAGCTACGACACGGGACTAGCGTACGAGACCCAGTACTTC.